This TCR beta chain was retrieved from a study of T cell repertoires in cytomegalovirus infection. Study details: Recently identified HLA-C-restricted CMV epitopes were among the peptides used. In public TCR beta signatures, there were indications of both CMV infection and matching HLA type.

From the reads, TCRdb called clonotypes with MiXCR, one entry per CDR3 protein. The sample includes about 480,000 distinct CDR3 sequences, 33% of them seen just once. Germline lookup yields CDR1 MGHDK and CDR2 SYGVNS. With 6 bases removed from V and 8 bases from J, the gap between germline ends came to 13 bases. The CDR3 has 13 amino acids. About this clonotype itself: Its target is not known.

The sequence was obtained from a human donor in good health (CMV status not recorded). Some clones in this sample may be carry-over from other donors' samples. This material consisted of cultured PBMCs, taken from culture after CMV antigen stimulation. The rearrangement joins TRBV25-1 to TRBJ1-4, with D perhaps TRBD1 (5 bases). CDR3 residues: CASSRGPYEKLFF. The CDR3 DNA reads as TGTGCCAGCAGCCGGGGACCATACGAAAAACTGTTTTTT.